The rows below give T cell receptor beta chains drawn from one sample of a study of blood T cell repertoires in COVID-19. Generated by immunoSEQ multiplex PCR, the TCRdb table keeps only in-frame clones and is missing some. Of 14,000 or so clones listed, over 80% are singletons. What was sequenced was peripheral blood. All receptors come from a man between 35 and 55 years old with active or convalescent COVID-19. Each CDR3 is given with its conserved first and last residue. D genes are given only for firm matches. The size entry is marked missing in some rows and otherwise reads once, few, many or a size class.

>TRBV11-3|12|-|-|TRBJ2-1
CASSWGREEQFF
TGTGCCAGCTCGTGGGGCAGGGAAGAGCAGTTCTTC
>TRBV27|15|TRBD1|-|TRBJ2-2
CASRYTGGDAGELFF
TGTGCCAGCAGGTATACAGGGGGCGATGCCGGGGAGCTGTTTTTT
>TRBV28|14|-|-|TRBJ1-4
CASGTHATNEKLFF
TGTGCCAGCGGCACCCATGCAACTAATGAAAAACTGTTTTTT
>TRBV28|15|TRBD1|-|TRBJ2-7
CASTPGQGVIYEQYF
TGTGCCAGCACCCCGGGTCAGGGGGTTATCTACGAGCAGTACTTC
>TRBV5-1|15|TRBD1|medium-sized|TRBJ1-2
CASKNLTGGYYGYTF
TGCGCCAGCAAAAATCTCACAGGGGGCTACTATGGCTACACCTTC
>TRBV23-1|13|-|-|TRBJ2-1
CASSTGCYNEQFF
TGCGCCAGCAGCACGGGGTGCTACAATGAGCAGTTCTTC
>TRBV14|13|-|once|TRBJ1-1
CASTRQLNTEAFF
TGTGCCAGCACCAGACAGTTGAACACTGAAGCTTTCTTT
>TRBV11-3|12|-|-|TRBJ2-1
CASSISDSLQFF
TGTGCCAGCAGCATTTCCGACAGCCTGCAGTTCTTC
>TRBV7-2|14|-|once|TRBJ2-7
CASSLAQVTDEQYF
TGTGCCAGCAGCTTAGCCCAAGTTACGGACGAGCAGTACTTC
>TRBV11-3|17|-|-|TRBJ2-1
CASSLYSGTLGYNEQFF
TGTGCCAGCAGCTTATATTCCGGGACATTAGGCTACAATGAGCAGTTCTTC
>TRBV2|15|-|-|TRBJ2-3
CASSVGGGNTDTQYF
TGTGCCAGCAGTGTTGGAGGAGGGAACACAGATACGCAGTATTTT
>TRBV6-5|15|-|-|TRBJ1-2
CASSTVTGLGYGYTF
TGTGCCAGCAGTACGGTTACAGGGCTTGGCTATGGCTACACCTTC
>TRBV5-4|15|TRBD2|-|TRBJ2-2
CASSSTGGYTGELFF
TGTGCCAGCAGCTCGACGGGGGGATACACCGGGGAGCTGTTTTTT
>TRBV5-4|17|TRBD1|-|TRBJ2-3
CASSLEAVGQPSDTQYF
TGTGCCAGCAGCTTGGAGGCAGTGGGACAGCCGAGTGATACGCAGTATTTT
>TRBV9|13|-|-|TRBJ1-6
CASSGQDNSPLHF
TGTGCCAGCAGCGGACAGGACAATTCACCCCTCCACTTT
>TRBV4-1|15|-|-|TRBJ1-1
CASSPTTGLNTEAFF
TGCGCCAGCAGCCCGACGACAGGTTTGAACACTGAAGCTTTCTTT
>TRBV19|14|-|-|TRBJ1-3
CASSMGGAGNTIYF
TGTGCCAGTAGTATGGGAGGAGCTGGAAACACCATATATTTT
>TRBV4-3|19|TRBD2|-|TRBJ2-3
CASSQDWTGLAGGTDTQYF
TGCGCCAGCAGCCAAGATTGGACAGGACTAGCGGGGGGCACAGATACGCAGTATTTT
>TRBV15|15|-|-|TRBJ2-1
CATSGGIGRDNEQFF
TGTGCCACCAGCGGGGGCATAGGCAGGGACAATGAGCAGTTCTTC
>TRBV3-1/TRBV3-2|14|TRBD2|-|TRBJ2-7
CASSQGLAGGLQYF
TGTGCCAGCAGCCAAGGCCTAGCGGGGGGGCTGCAGTACTTC
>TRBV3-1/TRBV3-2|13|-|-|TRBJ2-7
CASSQEGGYEQYF
TGTGCCAGCAGCCAAGAGGGGGGATACGAGCAGTACTTC
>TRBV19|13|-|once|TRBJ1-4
CASSISLNEKLFF
TGTGCCAGTAGTATTTCCCTAAATGAAAAACTGTTTTTT
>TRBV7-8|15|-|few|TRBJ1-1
CASNLGPGMNTEAFF
TGTGCCAGCAACCTTGGGCCAGGGATGAACACTGAAGCTTTCTTT
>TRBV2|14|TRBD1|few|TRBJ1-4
CASSVRQGNEKLFF
TGTGCCAGCAGCGTCCGACAGGGTAATGAAAAACTGTTTTTT
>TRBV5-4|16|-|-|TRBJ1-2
CASRSGQVLSNYGYTF
TGTGCCAGCAGATCAGGGCAGGTCTTATCTAACTATGGCTACACCTTC
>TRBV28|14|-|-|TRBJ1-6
CASSLGPKHSPLHF
TGTGCCAGCAGTTTAGGGCCCAAGCATTCACCCCTCCACTTT
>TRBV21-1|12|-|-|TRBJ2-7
CASRTGGYEQYF
TGTGCCAGCAGGACAGGGGGCTACGAGCAGTACTTC
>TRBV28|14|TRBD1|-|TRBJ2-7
CASSSQDRTYEQYF
TGTGCCAGCAGTTCCCAGGACAGGACCTACGAGCAGTACTTC
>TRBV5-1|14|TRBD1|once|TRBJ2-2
CASSFQGAPGELFF
TGCGCCAGCAGCTTCCAGGGGGCACCCGGGGAGCTGTTTTTT
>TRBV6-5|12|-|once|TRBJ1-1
CASFRGGTEAFF
TGTGCCAGCTTTCGAGGGGGCACTGAAGCTTTCTTT
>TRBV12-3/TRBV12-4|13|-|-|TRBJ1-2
CASSFEVNYGYTF
TGTGCCAGCAGTTTTGAGGTTAACTATGGCTACACCTTC
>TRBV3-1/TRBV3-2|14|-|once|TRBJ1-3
CASSRQNSGNTIYF
TGTGCCAGCAGCCGACAGAACTCTGGAAACACCATATATTTT
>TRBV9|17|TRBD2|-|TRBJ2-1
CASSLTWTSGDYNEQFF
TGTGCCAGCAGCTTGACTTGGACTAGCGGGGATTACAATGAGCAGTTCTTC
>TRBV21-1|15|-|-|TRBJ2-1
CASSKSTRYYNEQFF
TGTGCCAGCAGCAAATCGACTAGATACTACAATGAGCAGTTCTTC
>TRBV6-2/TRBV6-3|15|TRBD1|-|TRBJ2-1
CASSYKQGARNEQFF
TGTGCCAGCAGTTACAAACAGGGGGCGCGGAATGAGCAGTTCTTC
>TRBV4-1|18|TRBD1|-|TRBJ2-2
CASSRRPTGTGESGELFF
TGCGCCAGCAGCCGAAGACCGACCGGGACAGGGGAGTCCGGGGAGCTGTTTTTT
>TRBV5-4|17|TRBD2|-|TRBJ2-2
CASSSRTSGVEAGELFF
TGTGCCAGCAGCTCTAGGACTAGCGGGGTAGAAGCCGGGGAGCTGTTTTTT
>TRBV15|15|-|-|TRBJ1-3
CATSRAWGGGNTIYF
TGTGCCACCAGCAGGGCCTGGGGCGGCGGAAACACCATATATTTT
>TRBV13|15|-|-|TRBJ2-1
CASSSPGVVVDEQFF
TGTGCCAGCAGCTCACCAGGGGTGGTGGTTGATGAGCAGTTCTTC
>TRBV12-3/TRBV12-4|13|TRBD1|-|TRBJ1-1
CASSRGTDTEAFF
TGTGCCAGCAGCAGGGGGACGGACACTGAAGCTTTCTTT
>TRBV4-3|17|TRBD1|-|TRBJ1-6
CASSQEIRDRRNSPLHF
TGCGCCAGCAGCCAAGAGATCCGGGACAGGAGGAATTCACCCCTCCACTTT
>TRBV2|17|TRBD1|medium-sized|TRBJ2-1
CASSEAWDRGVYNEQFF
TGTGCCAGCAGTGAAGCGTGGGACAGGGGAGTTTACAATGAGCAGTTCTTC
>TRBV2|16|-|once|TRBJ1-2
CASRLRGGQGYYGYTF
TGTGCCAGCAGACTTCGGGGGGGTCAAGGGTACTATGGCTACACCTTC
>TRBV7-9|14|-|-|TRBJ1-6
CASSLVLANSPLHF
TGTGCCAGCAGCTTAGTATTGGCTAATTCACCCCTCCACTTT
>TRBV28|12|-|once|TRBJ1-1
CASTQGNSEAFF
TGTGCCAGCACTCAGGGAAATTCTGAAGCTTTCTTT
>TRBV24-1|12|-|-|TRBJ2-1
CATSRGWDEQFF
TGTGCCACCAGTAGGGGTTGGGATGAGCAGTTCTTC
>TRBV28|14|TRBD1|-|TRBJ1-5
CASSTGGLSQPQHF
TGTGCCAGCAGCACAGGGGGTTTGTCGCAGCCCCAGCATTTT
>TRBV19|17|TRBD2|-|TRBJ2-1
CASSFQRAGSSYNEQFF
TGTGCCAGTAGTTTCCAGAGAGCGGGGAGCTCCTACAATGAGCAGTTCTTC
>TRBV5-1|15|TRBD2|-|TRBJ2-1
CASSLVGTSGEEQFF
TGCGCCAGCAGCTTGGTGGGGACTAGCGGTGAAGAGCAGTTCTTC
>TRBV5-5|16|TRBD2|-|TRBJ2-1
CASSLARSGGAEEQFF
TGTGCCAGCAGCTTGGCCCGGAGCGGGGGGGCAGAAGAGCAGTTCTTC
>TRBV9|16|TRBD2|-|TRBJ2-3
CASSTGLAGGTDTQYF
TGTGCCAGCAGCACCGGACTAGCGGGGGGCACAGATACGCAGTATTTT
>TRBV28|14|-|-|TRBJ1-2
CASSYQGSGYGYTF
TGTGCCAGCAGTTATCAGGGTTCGGGCTATGGCTACACCTTC
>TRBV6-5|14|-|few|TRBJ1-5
CASSKQGGNQPQHF
TGTGCCAGCAGTAAACAGGGAGGGAATCAGCCCCAGCATTTT
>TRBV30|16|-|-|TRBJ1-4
CAWREGIEYLGEKLFF
TGTGCCTGGAGGGAGGGGATTGAATACTTAGGGGAAAAACTGTTTTTT